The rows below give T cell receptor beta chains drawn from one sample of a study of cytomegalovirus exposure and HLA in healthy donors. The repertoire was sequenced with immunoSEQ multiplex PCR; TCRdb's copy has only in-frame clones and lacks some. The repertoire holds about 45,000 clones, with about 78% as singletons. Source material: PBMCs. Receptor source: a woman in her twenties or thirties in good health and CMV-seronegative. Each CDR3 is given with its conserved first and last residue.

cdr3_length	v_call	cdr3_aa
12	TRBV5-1	CASSPGADTQYF
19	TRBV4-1	CASSQDPLGLAGESGELFF
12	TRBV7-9	CASSFVGGEAFF
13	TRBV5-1	CASSLGGASGYTF
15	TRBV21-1	CASNQPGQRGTEAFF
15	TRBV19	CASSARTGDYNEQFF
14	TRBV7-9	CASSLDTGYQPQHF
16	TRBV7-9	CASSQRDSENSYEQYF
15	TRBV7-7	CASSSRDRGSETQYF
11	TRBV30	CAWSIGKRQYF
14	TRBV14	CASRWAGLSYEQYF
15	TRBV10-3	CAISAGLAGVEEQYF
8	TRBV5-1	CASNEVFF
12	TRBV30	CAWSVAGTQQYF
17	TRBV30	CAWRRLDSPSYNSPLHF
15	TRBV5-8	CASSLQSRSSYEQYF
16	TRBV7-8	CASSARRAGLGDEQFF
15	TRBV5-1	CASTPAGGLTDTQYF
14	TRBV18	CASSPSITGETQYF
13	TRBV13	CASSLTHQETQYF
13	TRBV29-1	CSLRGTSTDTQYF
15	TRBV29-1	CSVEGEAGQNTEAFF
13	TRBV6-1	CASSVPVSYEQYF
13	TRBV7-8	CASRPYLQETQYF
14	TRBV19	CASSQGASNQPQHF
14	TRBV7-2	CASSSETGNTEAFF
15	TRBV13	CASSLSRSGIYEQYF
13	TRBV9	CASSVPGYTEAFF
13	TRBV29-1	CSVNTGGTGELFF